This T cell receptor beta chain originates from a study of T cells in Graves' hyperthyroidism and ophthalmopathy. General observations from the study: In simple terms, a model built on 13 V-J features told ophthalmopathy apart from stable hyperthyroidism.

Diagnoses rested on clinical symptoms, serum thyroxine and TRAb, thyroid ultrasound and orbital computed tomography. The PBMCs had their origin in approximately 10 ml of fresh peripheral blood. The TCR beta CDR3 regions underwent amplification using RNA transcripts as the source. Carried out on the TCR CDR3, a first-round RT-PCR used the HTBI primer set. TCRdb ran MiXCR on the multiplex PCR reads and lists one entry per CDR3 protein. The sample has around 600,000 distinct CDR3 sequences, around 15% seen once. This clonotype appeared many times. Antigen unknown. The receptor comes from a woman in her fifties or sixties with Graves' ophthalmopathy. The sample taken for sequencing was blood.

DNA of the CDR3: TGCAGTGCTAGAGTCCCACAACCGGGACTAGCGCAAGAGACCCAGTACTTC. This translates into CSARVPQPGLAQETQYF. The chain is built from TRBV20-1 and TRBJ2-5; 10 positions agree with TRBD2. With V trimmed by 1 base and J by 2 bases, 10 bases remained unmatched. Germline lookup yields CDR1 DFQATT and CDR2 SNEGSKA (reference sequence). The CDR3 spans 17 residues.